This T cell receptor beta chain is from a study of blood T cell repertoires in COVID-19. Study overall: From the United States, Italy and Spain came samples of acute and convalescent COVID-19. Sources were T cells, B-cell-depleted T cells, or PBMCs; the material itself was cDNA or gDNA.

CDR1 is MGHDK and CDR2 is SYGVNS in the germline V gene. This CDR3 region has 17 residues. Unmatched junction bases numbered 8, after V lost 0 bases and J lost 5 bases. Under the authors' procedure: Amplifying reference gene primers gave estimates of nucleated cell counts. The method was immunoSEQ multiplex PCR; TCRdb's version includes in-frame clones alone and lacks a portion of them. That table furnishes V, J and clone size, whereas the DNA furnished D and trimming. In the table there are tens of thousands of clones, 80% of which are singletons. The chain links TRBV25-1 to TRBJ2-3; 10 nucleotides match TRBD2. Sample: peripheral blood. The sequence was obtained from a woman in her 70s with acute or convalescent COVID-19. The CDR3 nucleotides read TGTGCCAGCAGTGAATACATAGCGGGGGGACTGGTAGATACGCAGTATTTT. Translated: CASSEYIAGGLVDTQYF.